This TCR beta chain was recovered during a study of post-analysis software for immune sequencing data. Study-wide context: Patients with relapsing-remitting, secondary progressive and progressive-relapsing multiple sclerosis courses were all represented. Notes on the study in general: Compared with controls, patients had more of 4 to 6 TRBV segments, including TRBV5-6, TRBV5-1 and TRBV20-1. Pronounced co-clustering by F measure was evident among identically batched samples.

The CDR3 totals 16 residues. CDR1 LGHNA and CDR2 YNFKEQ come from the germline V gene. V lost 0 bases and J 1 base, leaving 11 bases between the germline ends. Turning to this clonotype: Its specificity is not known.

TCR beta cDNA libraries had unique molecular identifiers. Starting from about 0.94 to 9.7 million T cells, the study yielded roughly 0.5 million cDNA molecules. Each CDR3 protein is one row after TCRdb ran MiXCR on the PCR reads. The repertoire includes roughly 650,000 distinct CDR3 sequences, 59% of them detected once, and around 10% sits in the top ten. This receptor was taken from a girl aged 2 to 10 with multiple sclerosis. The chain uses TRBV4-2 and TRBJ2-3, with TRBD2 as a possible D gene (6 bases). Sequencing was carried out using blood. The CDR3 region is CASSQDSASGTDTQYF. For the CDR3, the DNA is TGTGCCAGCAGCCAAGATTCGGCTAGCGGCACAGATACGCAGTATTTT.